This T cell receptor (beta chain) appears in the sequencing data of a study of shared clonotypes between healthy human individuals. The wider study: A donor's plate count was three for CD4 naive and three for CD4 memory; CD8 naive had two and CD8 memory one.

The repertoire was sequenced with immunoSEQ multiplex PCR; TCRdb's copy has only in-frame clones and lacks some. The repertoire holds around 690,000 clones, with 90% as singletons. The V gene's germline CDR1 is SGHDT and CDR2 YYEEEE. Trimming took 4 bases from V and 0 from J, leaving 20 bases between them. The length of the CDR3 is 17 residues. Sequencing was carried out using memory CD8+ T cells from PBMCs. Subset specified: CD45RO+ cells pooled with CCR7-negative TemRA cells. V and J are TRBV5-6 and TRBJ2-7; a possible D gene is TRBD2 (5 bases). The sequence came from a man younger than 30 in good health. Some clones in this sample may be carry-over from other donors' samples. This chain's CDR3 is CASSGGGVQVTSYEQYF. The CDR3 DNA follows: TGTGCCAGCAGCGGAGGAGGTGTTCAGGTGACCTCCTACGAGCAGTACTTC.